These T cell receptor beta chains were read from a single sample in a study of T cell responses to AZD1222 COVID-19 vaccine. The repertoire was sequenced with immunoSEQ multiplex PCR; TCRdb's copy has only in-frame clones and lacks some. The table shows approximately 140,000 clones, with about 90% occurring only once. This material consisted of peripheral blood, taken on day 0 of AZD1222 vaccination. These receptor sequences come from an adult in good health. CDR3s include the opening cysteine and the closing phenylalanine or tryptophan. Each record gives: clone size, CDR3 length, V gene, J gene, D gene, CDR3 protein, CDR3 DNA. The D gene is left open where the match is weak. Part of the rows lack a size; the others show once, few, many or a class for expanded clones.

NA	14	TRBV6-2/TRBV6-3	TRBJ1-1	NA	CASSSSDGNTEAFF	TGTGCCAGCAGTTCTAGCGACGGGAACACTGAAGCTTTCTTT
NA	15	TRBV28	TRBJ2-2	NA	CASRPRSSNTGELFF	TGTGCCAGCAGGCCTCGGTCGTCGAACACCGGGGAGCTGTTTTTT
NA	13	TRBV6-5	TRBJ1-5	NA	CASSYSPIQPQHF	TGTGCCAGCAGTTACTCCCCTATCCAGCCCCAGCATTTT
NA	13	TRBV27	TRBJ2-1	NA	CASSPNPRNEQFF	TGTGCCAGCAGCCCAAATCCTCGTAATGAGCAGTTCTTC
NA	16	TRBV3-1/TRBV3-2	TRBJ1-1	NA	CASSPPVGARDLEAFF	TGTGCCAGCAGCCCCCCAGTGGGGGCCCGCGACCTAGAAGCTTTCTTT
NA	15	TRBV28	TRBJ1-4	TRBD1	CASSSPGTGPEKLFF	TGTGCCAGCAGTTCACCCGGGACAGGCCCTGAAAAACTGTTTTTT
NA	15	TRBV18	TRBJ2-3	NA	CASSPPNGGTDTQYF	TGTGCCAGCTCACCCCCTAACGGGGGCACAGATACGCAGTATTTT
NA	15	TRBV6-2/TRBV6-3	TRBJ2-6	NA	CASSPQGSGANVLTF	TGTGCCAGCAGTCCACAGGGATCTGGGGCCAACGTCCTGACTTTC
NA	13	TRBV4-2	TRBJ1-2	NA	CASSQDLHLGYTF	TGTGCCAGCAGCCAAGATCTCCATTTGGGCTACACCTTC
NA	17	TRBV28	TRBJ1-3	TRBD1	CASSFFDRGFAGNTIYF	TGTGCCAGCAGTTTTTTTGACAGGGGATTTGCTGGAAACACCATATATTTT
NA	14	TRBV28	TRBJ2-7	TRBD2	CASSSAGGAYEQYF	TGTGCCAGCAGTTCAGCGGGGGGAGCTTACGAGCAGTACTTC
few	14	TRBV3-1/TRBV3-2	TRBJ2-7	NA	CASSLNGVVHEQYF	TGTGCCAGCAGCCTCAACGGGGTAGTCCACGAGCAGTACTTC
few	15	TRBV28	TRBJ1-6	NA	CASSPREGLGSPLHF	TGTGCCAGCAGCCCCCGCGAAGGGTTGGGTTCACCCCTCCACTTT
NA	15	TRBV6-5	TRBJ1-5	NA	CASMRTFNSNQPQHF	TGTGCCAGCATGAGGACCTTCAATAGCAATCAGCCCCAGCATTTT
NA	16	TRBV18	TRBJ2-7	NA	CASSPPILQQGYEQYF	TGTGCCAGCTCACCACCAATACTACAGCAAGGGTACGAGCAGTACTTC
NA	15	TRBV18	TRBJ1-4	NA	CASSPEIGRGEKLFF	TGTGCCAGCTCTCCCGAGATTGGGAGGGGTGAAAAACTGTTTTTT
NA	16	TRBV7-6	TRBJ2-7	NA	CASSTRVQTPTYEQYF	TGTGCCAGCAGCACCAGGGTACAGACACCTACTTACGAGCAGTACTTC
NA	16	TRBV9	TRBJ2-2	NA	CASSPVPQGGTGELFF	TGTGCCAGCAGCCCCGTTCCCCAGGGGGGCACCGGGGAGCTGTTTTTT
NA	15	TRBV9	TRBJ2-1	NA	CASSVGASSYNEQFF	TGTGCCAGCAGCGTAGGCGCTAGCTCCTACAATGAGCAGTTCTTC
NA	15	TRBV10-3	TRBJ1-2	NA	CAIRGGFRADYGYTF	TGTGCCATCAGGGGGGGATTTAGGGCTGACTATGGCTACACCTTC
many	13	TRBV7-2	TRBJ1-2	TRBD1	CASSPGQGRGYTF	TGTGCCAGCAGCCCAGGACAGGGACGGGGCTACACCTTC
NA	14	TRBV6-4	TRBJ2-3	NA	CASRGNFNSDTQYF	TGTGCCAGCAGAGGAAACTTCAACTCAGATACGCAGTATTTT
NA	15	TRBV6-4	TRBJ1-5	NA	CASTDPDSGNQPQHF	TGTGCCAGCACAGATCCAGACAGCGGCAATCAGCCCCAGCATTTT
NA	16	TRBV4-2	TRBJ2-2	NA	CASSQDPGESTGELFF	TGTGCCAGCAGCCAAGATCCGGGGGAGAGCACCGGGGAGCTGTTTTTT
NA	14	TRBV15	TRBJ1-5	NA	CATSRLLPPGPQHF	TGTGCCACCAGCAGACTTCTCCCTCCGGGGCCCCAGCATTTT
NA	14	TRBV29-1	TRBJ2-3	NA	CSVEGQGYTDTQYF	TGCAGCGTTGAAGGGCAGGGATACACAGATACGCAGTATTTT
NA	12	TRBV7-9	TRBJ1-5	NA	CASSYSNQPQHF	TGTGCCAGCAGCTATAGCAATCAGCCCCAGCATTTT
NA	15	TRBV4-3	TRBJ2-2	NA	CASSQGLSNTGELFF	TGCGCCAGCAGCCAAGGGCTTTCTAACACCGGGGAGCTGTTTTTT
NA	12	TRBV5-3	TRBJ2-5	NA	CARSLAGETQYF	TGTGCCAGAAGCTTGGCCGGAGAGACCCAGTACTTC
NA	13	TRBV5-6	TRBJ2-7	NA	CASTVGGLYEQYF	TGTGCCAGCACTGTGGGGGGGCTATACGAGCAGTACTTC
NA	13	TRBV6-6	TRBJ2-7	NA	CASSYDISYEQYF	TGTGCCAGCAGTTACGATATCTCCTACGAGCAGTACTTC
once	15	TRBV2	TRBJ2-2	NA	CASSELGISAGELFF	TGTGCCAGCAGTGAATTGGGAATATCTGCCGGGGAGCTGTTTTTT
NA	13	TRBV2	TRBJ1-6	NA	CAGKDRNNSPLHF	TGTGCCGGGAAGGACAGAAATAATTCACCCCTCCACTTT
NA	13	TRBV5-6	TRBJ1-1	NA	CASSQPSNTEAFF	TGTGCCAGCAGCCAGCCATCGAACACTGAAGCTTTCTTT
few	13	TRBV7-3	TRBJ2-2	NA	CASSLGNTGELFF	TGTGCCAGCAGCTTAGGGAACACCGGGGAGCTGTTTTTT
NA	14	TRBV7-2	TRBJ2-5	NA	CASSPAGSRETQYF	TGTGCCAGCAGCCCGGCCGGGAGTCGGGAGACCCAGTACTTC
NA	13	TRBV2	TRBJ1-1	TRBD1	CASSEDRGYQAFF	TGTGCCAGCAGTGAGGACAGGGGGTATCAAGCTTTCTTT
NA	14	TRBV18	TRBJ1-1	TRBD1	CASSPGQVGTEAFF	TGTGCCAGCTCACCGGGACAGGTGGGCACTGAAGCTTTCTTT
NA	9	TRBV20-1	TRBJ1-2	NA	CSARGEGTF	TGCAGTGCCCGTGGGGAAGGTACCTTC
NA	12	TRBV24-1	TRBJ2-3	NA	CATAMSTDTQYF	TGTGCCACCGCGATGTCCACAGATACGCAGTATTTT
few	15	TRBV5-6	TRBJ1-3	NA	CASSTGRFSGNTIYF	TGTGCCAGCAGCACGGGACGGTTCTCTGGAAACACCATATATTTT
NA	15	TRBV7-9	TRBJ2-4	NA	CASSLRSSVQNIQYF	TGTGCCAGCAGCTTAAGATCTAGCGTCCAAAACATTCAGTACTTC
NA	14	TRBV5-1	TRBJ2-4	TRBD2	CASSPGGLRNIQYF	TGCGCCAGCAGCCCCGGGGGGTTGAGAAACATTCAGTACTTC
NA	11	TRBV2	TRBJ2-7	NA	CAGTRAYEQYF	TGTGCCGGCACCAGGGCCTACGAGCAGTACTTC
NA	15	TRBV7-8	TRBJ2-7	NA	CASSLGGGRSYEQYF	TGTGCCAGCAGCTTAGGTGGGGGCAGGTCCTACGAGCAGTACTTC
once	13	TRBV5-1	TRBJ1-1	NA	CASSLTGGTEAFF	TGCGCCAGCAGCTTGACCGGGGGCACTGAAGCTTTCTTT